These T cell receptor beta chains were read from a single sample in a study of monozygotic twins with inflammatory bowel disease. Reprocessing the 5' RACE reads, TCRdb reports a single entry for every CDR3 protein and omits DNA. This repertoire includes some 170,000 distinct CDR3 sequences. Sequenced sample: blood. These receptors were taken from a human donor with ulcerative colitis or Crohn's disease, or a healthy co-twin of an affected twin (not recorded which). Each CDR3 is given with its conserved first and last residue. The order of the fields is V gene, J gene, CDR3 protein.

TRBV14,TRBJ1-4,CASSQRTPGPHPLFF
TRBV20-1,TRBJ2-3,CSPTSGSSDTQYF
TRBV5-1,TRBJ1-2,CASSQSTRGRDYGYTF
TRBV30,TRBJ2-3,CAWGLRRGTDTQYF
TRBV25-1,TRBJ1-1,CASSVLFGGDTEAFF
TRBV20-1,TRBJ2-7,CSARDRERDEQYF
TRBV18,TRBJ1-6,CASSPLEGDNSPLHF
TRBV9,TRBJ2-1,CASSVALASYNEQFF
TRBV5-1,TRBJ2-7,CASSSGGRINPYEQYF
TRBV7-3,TRBJ2-3,CASSLVKGDTQYF
TRBV7-6,TRBJ2-6,CASSLVPLSSGANVLTF
TRBV28,TRBJ2-7,CASSLQGFYEQYF
TRBV5-6,TRBJ2-3,CASSPAGTSGWITDTQYF
TRBV6-5,TRBJ2-1,CASSYSTHGGNEQFF
TRBV29-1,TRBJ1-1,CSVDRPPGGKTEAFF
TRBV6-1,TRBJ2-3,CASSVASRGTDTQYF
TRBV27,TRBJ2-7,CASSLTAGVGEQYF
TRBV11-3,TRBJ2-3,CASSFRGGTDTQYF
TRBV7-3,TRBJ1-4,CASSLTAATNEKLFF
TRBV29-1,TRBJ2-7,CSVELATYEQYF
TRBV21-1,TRBJ1-1,CASSKALFPGQGAENTEAFF
TRBV25-1,TRBJ2-5,CASSESSGIRETQYF
TRBV10-3,TRBJ2-3,CAISELSTDTQYF
TRBV15,TRBJ2-1,CATSRDGTSFWDEQFF
TRBV27,TRBJ2-7,CASSSGTGASYEQYF
TRBV29-1,TRBJ1-1,CSVDFRAGTEAFF
TRBV27,TRBJ1-2,CASSLRDINYGYTF
TRBV29-1,TRBJ2-7,CSVYGGVGRGHEQYF
TRBV4-1,TRBJ1-2,CASSPPVAGILSPLF
TRBV18,TRBJ1-4,CASSPAGATNEKLFF
TRBV5-4,TRBJ2-7,CASSPGGALSYEQYF
TRBV7-2,TRBJ2-5,CASSPVGTGVGETQYF
TRBV24-1,TRBJ2-1,CATIWGNEQFF